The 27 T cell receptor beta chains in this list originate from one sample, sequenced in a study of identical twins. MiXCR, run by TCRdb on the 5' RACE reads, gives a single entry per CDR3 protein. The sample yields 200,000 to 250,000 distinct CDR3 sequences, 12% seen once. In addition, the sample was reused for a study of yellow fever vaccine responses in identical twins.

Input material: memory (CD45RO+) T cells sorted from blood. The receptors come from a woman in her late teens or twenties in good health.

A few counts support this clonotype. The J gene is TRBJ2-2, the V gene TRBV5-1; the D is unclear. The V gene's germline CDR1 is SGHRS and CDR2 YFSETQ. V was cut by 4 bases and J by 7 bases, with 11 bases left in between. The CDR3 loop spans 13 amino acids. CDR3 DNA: TGCGCCAGCAGCAGGCAGGATGGCGGGGAGCTGTTTTTT. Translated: CASSRQDGGELFF.

DNA for the CDR3: TGCGCCAGCAGCCAAGTCGAGGGGTTTGGCTACACCTTC. Its protein product is CASSQVEGFGYTF. The J gene is TRBJ1-2, the V gene TRBV4-1; D is perhaps TRBD1 (5 bases). V was pared by 1 base and J by 7 bases, with 10 bases between. Germline CDR1 MGHRA, CDR2 YSYEKL. The CDR3 covers 13 residues.

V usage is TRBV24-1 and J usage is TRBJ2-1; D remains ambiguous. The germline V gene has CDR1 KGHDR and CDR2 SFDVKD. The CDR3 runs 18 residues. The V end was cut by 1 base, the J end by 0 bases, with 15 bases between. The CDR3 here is CATSDFGPTRSSYNEQFF. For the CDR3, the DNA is TGTGCCACCAGTGATTTTGGACCGACACGGAGCTCCTACAATGAGCAGTTCTTC.

The CDR3: CSARIDPTDTQYF. CDR3 DNA sequence: TGCAGTGCTAGGATCGACCCCACAGATACGCAGTATTTT. The V call is TRBV20-1, the J call TRBJ2-3; D is uncertain. This CDR3 comprises 13 residues. V was shortened by 3 bases and J by 2 bases, with 9 bases between the two germline ends. Germline-derived CDR1 and CDR2 are DFQATT and SNEGSKA (reference sequence).

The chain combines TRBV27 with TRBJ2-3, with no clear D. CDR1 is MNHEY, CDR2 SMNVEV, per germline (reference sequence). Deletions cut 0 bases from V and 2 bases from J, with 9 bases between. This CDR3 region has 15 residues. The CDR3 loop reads CASSLSRDITDTQYF. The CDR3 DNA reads TGTGCCAGCAGTTTATCGCGCGACATCACAGATACGCAGTATTTT.

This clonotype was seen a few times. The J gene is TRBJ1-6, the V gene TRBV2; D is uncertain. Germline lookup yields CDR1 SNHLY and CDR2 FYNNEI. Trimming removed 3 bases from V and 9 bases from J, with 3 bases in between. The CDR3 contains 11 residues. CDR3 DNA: TGTGCCAGCAGTGAGGCTTCACCCCTCCACTTT. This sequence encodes CASSEASPLHF.

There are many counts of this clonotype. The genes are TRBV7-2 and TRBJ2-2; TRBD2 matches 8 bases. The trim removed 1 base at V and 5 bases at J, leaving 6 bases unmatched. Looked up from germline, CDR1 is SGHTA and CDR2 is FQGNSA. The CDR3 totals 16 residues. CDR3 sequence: CASSLVGSGATGELFF. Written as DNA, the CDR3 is TGTGCCAGCAGCTTAGTGGGTAGCGGGGCGACCGGGGAGCTGTTTTTT.

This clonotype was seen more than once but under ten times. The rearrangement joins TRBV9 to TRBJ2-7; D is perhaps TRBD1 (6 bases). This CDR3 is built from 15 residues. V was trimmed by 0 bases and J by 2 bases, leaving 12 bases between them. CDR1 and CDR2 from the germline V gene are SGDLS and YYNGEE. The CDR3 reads CASSVGTGPTYEQYF. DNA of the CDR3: TGTGCCAGCAGCGTAGGAACAGGGCCCACCTACGAGCAGTACTTC. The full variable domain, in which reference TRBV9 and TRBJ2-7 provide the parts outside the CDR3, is DSGVTQTPKHLITATGQRVTLRCSPRSGDLSVYWYQQSLDQGLQFLIQYYNGEERAKGNILERFSAQQFPDLHSELNLSSLELGDSALYFCASSVGTGPTYEQYFGPGTRLTVT.

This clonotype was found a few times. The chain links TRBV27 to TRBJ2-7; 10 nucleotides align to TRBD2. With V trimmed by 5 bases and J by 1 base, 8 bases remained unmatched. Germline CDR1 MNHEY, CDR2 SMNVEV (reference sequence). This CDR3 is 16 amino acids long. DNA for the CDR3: TGTGCCAGCAGTACCCGGACTAGCGGAGCTTCCTACGAGCAGTACTTC. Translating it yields CASSTRTSGASYEQYF.

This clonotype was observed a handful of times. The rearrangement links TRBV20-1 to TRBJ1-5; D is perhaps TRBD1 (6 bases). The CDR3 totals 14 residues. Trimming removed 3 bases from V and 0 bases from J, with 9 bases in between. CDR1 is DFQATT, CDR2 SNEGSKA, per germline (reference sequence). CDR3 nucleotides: TGCAGTGCTAGCAGGGGAACTAGCAATCAGCCCCAGCATTTT. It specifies CSASRGTSNQPQHF.

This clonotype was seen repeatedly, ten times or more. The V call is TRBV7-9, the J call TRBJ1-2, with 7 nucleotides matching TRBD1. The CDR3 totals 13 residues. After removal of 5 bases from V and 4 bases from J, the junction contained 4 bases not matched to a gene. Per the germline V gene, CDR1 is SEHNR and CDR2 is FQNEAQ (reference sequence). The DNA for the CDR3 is TGTGCCAGCAGCCTGGGACAGTCCTATGGCTACACCTTC. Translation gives CASSLGQSYGYTF. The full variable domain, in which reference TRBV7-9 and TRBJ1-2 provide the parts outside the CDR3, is DTGVSQNPRHKITKRGQNVTFRCDPISEHNRLYWYRQTLGQGPEFLTYFQNEAQLEKSRLLSDRFSAERPKGSFSTLEIQRTEQGDSAMYLCASSLGQSYGYTFGSGTRLTVV.

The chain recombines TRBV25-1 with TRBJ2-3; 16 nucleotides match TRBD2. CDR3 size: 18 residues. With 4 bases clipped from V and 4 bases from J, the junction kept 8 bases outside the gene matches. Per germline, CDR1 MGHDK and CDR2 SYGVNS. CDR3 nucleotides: TGTGCCAGCAGTGCCCTCGGGACTAGCGGGAGGGCCGCAGATACGCAGTATTTT. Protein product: CASSALGTSGRAADTQYF.

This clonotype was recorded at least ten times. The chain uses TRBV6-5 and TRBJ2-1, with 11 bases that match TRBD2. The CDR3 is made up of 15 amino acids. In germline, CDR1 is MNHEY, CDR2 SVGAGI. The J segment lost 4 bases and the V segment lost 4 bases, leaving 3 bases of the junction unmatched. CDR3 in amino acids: CASSSGLAVYNEQFF. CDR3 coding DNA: TGTGCCAGCAGTTCGGGACTAGCGGTATACAATGAGCAGTTCTTC.

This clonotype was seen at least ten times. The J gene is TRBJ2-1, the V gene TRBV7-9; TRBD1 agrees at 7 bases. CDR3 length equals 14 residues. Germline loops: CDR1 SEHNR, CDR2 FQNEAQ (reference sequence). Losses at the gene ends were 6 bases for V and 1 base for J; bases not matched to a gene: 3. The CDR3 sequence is CASSATGSYNEQFF. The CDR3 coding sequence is TGTGCCAGCAGTGCGACAGGGTCCTACAATGAGCAGTTCTTC.

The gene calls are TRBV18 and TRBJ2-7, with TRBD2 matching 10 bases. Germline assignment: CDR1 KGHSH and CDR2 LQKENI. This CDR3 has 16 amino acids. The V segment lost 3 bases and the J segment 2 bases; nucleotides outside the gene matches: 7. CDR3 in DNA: TGTGCCAGCTCACCTGGGACCGGGACTAGCGCCTACGAGCAGTACTTC. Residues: CASSPGTGTSAYEQYF.

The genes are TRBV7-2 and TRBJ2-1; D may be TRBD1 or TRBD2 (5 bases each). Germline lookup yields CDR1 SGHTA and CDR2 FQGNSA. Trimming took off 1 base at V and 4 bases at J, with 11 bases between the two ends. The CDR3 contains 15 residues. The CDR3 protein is CASSLGLGGYNEQFF. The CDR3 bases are TGTGCCAGCAGCTTAGGACTTGGGGGATACAATGAGCAGTTCTTC.

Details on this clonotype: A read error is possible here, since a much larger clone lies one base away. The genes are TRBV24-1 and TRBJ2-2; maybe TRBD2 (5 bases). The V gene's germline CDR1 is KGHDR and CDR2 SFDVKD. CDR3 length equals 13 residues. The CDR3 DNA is TGTGCCACCAGTGAAGGGAACACCGGGGAGCTGGTTTTT. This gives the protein CATSEGNTGELVF.

This CDR3 is CASSYPGSGQPQHF. The CDR3, as DNA: TGTGCCAGCAGTTACCCAGGGTCTGGACAGCCCCAGCATTTT. The V and J genes are TRBV28 and TRBJ1-5; a possible D gene is TRBD1 (5 bases). This CDR3 is 14 amino acids long. Germline assignment: CDR1 MDHEN and CDR2 SYDVKM. The V gene lost 4 bases and the J gene lost 7 bases, with 14 bases spanning the gap.

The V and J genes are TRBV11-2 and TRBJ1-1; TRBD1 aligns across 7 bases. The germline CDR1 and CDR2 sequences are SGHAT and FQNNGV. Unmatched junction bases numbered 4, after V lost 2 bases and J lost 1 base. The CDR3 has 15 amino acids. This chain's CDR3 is CASSLIDRANTEAFF. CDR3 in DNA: TGTGCCAGCAGCTTAATTGACAGGGCGAACACTGAAGCTTTCTTT.

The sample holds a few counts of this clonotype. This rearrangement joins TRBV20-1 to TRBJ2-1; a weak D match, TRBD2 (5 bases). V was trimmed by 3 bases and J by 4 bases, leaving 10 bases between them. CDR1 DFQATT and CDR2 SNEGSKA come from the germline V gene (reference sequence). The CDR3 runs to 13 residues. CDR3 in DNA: TGCAGTGCTAGGACTGGACTGTACAATGAGCAGTTCTTC. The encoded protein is CSARTGLYNEQFF.

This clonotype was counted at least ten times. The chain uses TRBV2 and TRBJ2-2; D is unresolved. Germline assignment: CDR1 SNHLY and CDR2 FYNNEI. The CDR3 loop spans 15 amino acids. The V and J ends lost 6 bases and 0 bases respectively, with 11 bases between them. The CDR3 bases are TGTGCCAGCAGGTCGGCCCTACCGAACACCGGGGAGCTGTTTTTT. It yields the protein CASRSALPNTGELFF.

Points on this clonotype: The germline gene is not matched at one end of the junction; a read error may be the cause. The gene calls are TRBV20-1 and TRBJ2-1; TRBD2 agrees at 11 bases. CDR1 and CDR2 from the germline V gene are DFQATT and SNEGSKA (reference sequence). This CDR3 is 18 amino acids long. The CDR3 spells CCARAPGLAGGISNEQFF. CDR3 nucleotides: TGCTGTGCTAGAGCTCCGGGCTTAGCGGGGGGGATTTCCAATGAGCAGTTCTTC.

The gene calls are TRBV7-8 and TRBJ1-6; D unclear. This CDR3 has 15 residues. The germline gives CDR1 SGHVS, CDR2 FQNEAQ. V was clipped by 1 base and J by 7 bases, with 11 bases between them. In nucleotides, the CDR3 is TGTGCCAGCAGCTTAGGCGGCATCCGAAATTCACCCCTCCACTTT. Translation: CASSLGGIRNSPLHF.

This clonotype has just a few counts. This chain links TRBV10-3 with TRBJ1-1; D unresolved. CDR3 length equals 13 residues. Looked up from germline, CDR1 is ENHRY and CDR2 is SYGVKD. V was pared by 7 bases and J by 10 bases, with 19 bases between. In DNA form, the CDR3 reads TGTGCCATCACCAATCCCCTGGCAGGCGTAGCTTTCTTT. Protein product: CAITNPLAGVAFF.

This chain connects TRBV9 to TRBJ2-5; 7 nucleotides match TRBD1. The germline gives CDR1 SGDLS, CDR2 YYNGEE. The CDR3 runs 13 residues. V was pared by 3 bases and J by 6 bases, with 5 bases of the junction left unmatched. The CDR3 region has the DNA TGTGCCAGCAGCGCGACAGGGTTAAAGACCCAGTACTTC. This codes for CASSATGLKTQYF. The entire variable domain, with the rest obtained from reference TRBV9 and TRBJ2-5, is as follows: DSGVTQTPKHLITATGQRVTLRCSPRSGDLSVYWYQQSLDQGLQFLIQYYNGEERAKGNILERFSAQQFPDLHSELNLSSLELGDSALYFCASSATGLKTQYFGPGTRLLVL.

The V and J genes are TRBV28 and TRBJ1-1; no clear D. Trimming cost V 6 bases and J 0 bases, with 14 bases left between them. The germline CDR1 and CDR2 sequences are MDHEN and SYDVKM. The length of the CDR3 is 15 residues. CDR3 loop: CASSLPRAVNTEAFF. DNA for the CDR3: TGTGCCAGCAGCCTTCCCCGGGCGGTGAACACTGAAGCTTTCTTT.

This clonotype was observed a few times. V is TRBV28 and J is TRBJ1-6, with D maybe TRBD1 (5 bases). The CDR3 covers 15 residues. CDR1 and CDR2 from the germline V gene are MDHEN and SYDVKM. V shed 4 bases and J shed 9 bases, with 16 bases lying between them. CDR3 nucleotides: TGTGCCAGCAGTTCAACCGACGGGGGGAGTTCACCCCTCCACTTT. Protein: CASSSTDGGSSPLHF.